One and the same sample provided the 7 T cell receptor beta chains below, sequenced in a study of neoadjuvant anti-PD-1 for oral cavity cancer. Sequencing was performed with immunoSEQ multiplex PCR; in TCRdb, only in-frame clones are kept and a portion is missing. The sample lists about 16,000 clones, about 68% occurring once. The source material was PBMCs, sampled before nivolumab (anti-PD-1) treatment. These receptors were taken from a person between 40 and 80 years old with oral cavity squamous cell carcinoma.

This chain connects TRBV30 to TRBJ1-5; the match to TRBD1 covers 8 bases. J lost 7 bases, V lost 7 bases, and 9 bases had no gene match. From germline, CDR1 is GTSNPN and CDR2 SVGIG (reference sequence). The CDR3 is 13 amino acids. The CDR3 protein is CAYSGQGGQPQHF. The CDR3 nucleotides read TGTGCCTATTCAGGACAGGGAGGACAGCCCCAGCATTTT.

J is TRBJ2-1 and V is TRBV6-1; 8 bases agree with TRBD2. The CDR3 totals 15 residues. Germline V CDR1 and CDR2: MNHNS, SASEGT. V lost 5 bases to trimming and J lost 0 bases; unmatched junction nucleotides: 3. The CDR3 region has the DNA TGTGCCAGCAGTTTCGGGGGGGGCTCCTACAATGAGCAGTTCTTC. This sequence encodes CASSFGGGSYNEQFF.

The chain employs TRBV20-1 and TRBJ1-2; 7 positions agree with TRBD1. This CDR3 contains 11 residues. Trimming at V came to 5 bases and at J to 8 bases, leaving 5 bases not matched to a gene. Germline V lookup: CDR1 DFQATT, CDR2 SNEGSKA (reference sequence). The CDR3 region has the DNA TGCAGTGCTGATAGACAGGGAGGCTACACCTTC. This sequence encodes CSADRQGGYTF.

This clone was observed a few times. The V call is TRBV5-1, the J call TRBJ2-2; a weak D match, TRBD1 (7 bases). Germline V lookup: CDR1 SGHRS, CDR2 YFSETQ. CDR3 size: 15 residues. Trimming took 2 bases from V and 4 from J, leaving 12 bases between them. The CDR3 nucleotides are TGCGCCAGCAGCTTTCGACAGGGAGGCACCGGGGAGCTGTTTTTT. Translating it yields CASSFRQGGTGELFF.

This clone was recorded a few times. CDR3 in DNA: TGTGCCAGCAGTGAAGACAGAGCTAACTATGGCTACACCTTC. This gives the protein CASSEDRANYGYTF. The gene calls are TRBV6-1 and TRBJ1-2; no firm D call. The V end lost 1 base, the J end lost 0 bases, and 6 bases lay between the germline ends. This CDR3 spans 14 amino acids. The germline V gene has CDR1 MNHNS and CDR2 SASEGT.

In DNA form, the CDR3 reads TGTGCCAGCAGCCTGACCTTGGAGCAGTACTTC. It encodes CASSLTLEQYF. The chain links TRBV11-2 to TRBJ2-7; D remains ambiguous. Trimming took 5 bases from V and 7 from J, leaving 9 bases between them. The CDR3 contains 11 residues. In germline, CDR1 is SGHAT, CDR2 FQNNGV.

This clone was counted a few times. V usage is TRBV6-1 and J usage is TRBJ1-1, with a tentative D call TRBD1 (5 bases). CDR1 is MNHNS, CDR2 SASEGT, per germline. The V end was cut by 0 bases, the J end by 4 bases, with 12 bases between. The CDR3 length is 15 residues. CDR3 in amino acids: CASSEAHGAGTEAFF. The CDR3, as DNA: TGTGCCAGCAGTGAAGCTCACGGGGCTGGCACTGAAGCTTTCTTT.